This T cell receptor (beta chain) is drawn from a study of cytomegalovirus exposure and HLA in healthy donors. There are 13 residues in the CDR3. The V gene end was trimmed by 8 bases and the J gene end by 3 bases; junction bases not matched to a gene: 3. CDR1 SNHLY and CDR2 FYNNEI come from the germline V gene. Amplification used 60 Vbeta primers and 13 Jbeta primers. Produced via immunoSEQ multiplex PCR; TCRdb's table is partial and in-frame only. The sample consists of about 140,000 clones, around 75% of them appearing once. The source material was PBMCs. The clonotype originates from a female donor in good health and CMV-seronegative. This rearrangement joins TRBV2 to TRBJ2-5, with 10 positions matching TRBD1. CDR3 region: CASAGTGEETQYF. The CDR3 nucleotides are TGTGCCAGCGCCGGGACAGGGGAAGAGACCCAGTACTTC.